The 23 T cell receptor beta chains presented below share a single source sample, sequenced in a study of blood T cells in healthy people across ages. A sample-barcoded 5' primer and a J-beta primer mix were used in a second PCR of roughly 6 to 12 cycles. A single record per CDR3 protein comes from TCRdb applying MiXCR to the 5' RACE reads. The data show over 1,300,000 distinct CDR3 sequences, 45% to 70% seen once. Sequences were obtained from blood. The receptors stem from a man between 18 and 35 years old in good health.

The V call is TRBV20-1, the J call TRBJ2-1, with a weak D call TRBD2 (6 bases). Trimming cost V 3 bases and J 3 bases, with 15 bases left between them. In germline, CDR1 is DFQATT, CDR2 SNEGSKA (reference sequence). This CDR3 is built from 15 residues. CDR3 nucleotide sequence: TGCAGTGCTAGTGTCGCGGGAAACTTCTACAATGAGCAGTTCTTC. Encoded protein: CSASVAGNFYNEQFF.

Comment on this clonotype: Germline and junction disagree at one end, which may indicate a read error. V gene TRBV2 combines with J gene TRBJ2-7; 11 bases fit TRBD1. CDR3 length equals 16 residues. Germline loops: CDR1 SNHLY, CDR2 FYNNEI. The CDR3 protein is CASTEWTGGLSYEQYF. The CDR3, as DNA: TGTGCCAGCACTGAATGGACAGGGGGCCTCTCCTACGAGCAGTACTTC.

This clonotype was counted a single time. The chain links TRBV20-1 to TRBJ1-2; no reliable D call. The CDR3 contains 14 residues. Trimming removed 0 bases from V and 4 bases from J, with 12 bases in between. The germline CDR1 and CDR2 sequences are DFQATT and SNEGSKA (reference sequence). CDR3 amino acids: CSARDEGISYGYTF. CDR3 nucleotide sequence: TGCAGTGCTAGAGATGAGGGAATTAGCTATGGCTACACCTTC.

This chain uses TRBV12-3 or TRBV12-4 with TRBJ2-7; 7 bases map to TRBD1. V dropped 6 bases and J dropped 3; count of bases not matched to a gene: 14. The CDR3 loop spans 16 amino acids. The CDR3 DNA reads as TGTGCCAGCAGCGAAACGGACAGACAGGGCCGCTACGAGCAGTACTTC. This translates into CASSETDRQGRYEQYF.

The chain joins TRBV12-3 or TRBV12-4 to TRBJ2-3, with D possibly matching TRBD2 (6 bases). This CDR3 is 16 amino acids long. Trimming took 4 bases from V and 2 from J, leaving 16 bases between them. This chain's CDR3 is CASSSLSWGVTDTQYF. The CDR3 DNA reads as TGTGCCAGCAGTTCCCTTTCGTGGGGGGTCACAGATACGCAGTATTTT.

The chain recombines TRBV21-1 with TRBJ2-7; TRBD1 is the table's D call, not checked against the DNA. TRBV21-1 is classified as a pseudogene. The CDR3 contains 16 residues. CDR3: CASSKGLRGLSGEQYF. The DNA for the CDR3 is TGTGCCAGCAGCAAGGGCTTGAGGGGGCTATCGGGCGAGCAGTACTTC.

This chain joins TRBV6-6 and TRBJ1-2; unclear D gene. Germline CDR1 is MNHNY and CDR2 is SVGAGI (reference sequence). V was pared by 0 bases and J by 0 bases, with 14 bases between. CDR3 length equals 17 residues. CDR3 loop: CASSYSGFRKPNYGYTF. Written as DNA, the CDR3 is TGTGCCAGCAGTTACTCAGGTTTCAGGAAACCTAACTATGGCTACACCTTC.

This chain uses TRBV21-1 with TRBJ2-1. TRBV21-1 is a pseudogene locus. This CDR3 comprises 13 residues. The CDR3 region is CASSKDRANEQFF. The CDR3 coding sequence is TGTGCCAGCAGCAAGGACCGCGCCAATGAGCAGTTCTTC.

V is TRBV7-7 and J is TRBJ1-4; D is unclear. Germline V CDR1 and CDR2: SSHAT, FNYEAQ (reference sequence). V was clipped by 1 base and J by 1 base, with 7 bases between them. The CDR3 has 15 residues. CDR3 in DNA: TGTGCCAGCAGCTTAGGGTGGGGAACTAATGAAAAACTGTTTTTT. Its translation: CASSLGWGTNEKLFF.

The rearrangement links TRBV27 to TRBJ2-1, with D possibly being TRBD2 (5 bases). Germline V gives CDR1 MNHEY, CDR2 SMNVEV (reference sequence). Trimming took 3 bases from V and 4 from J, leaving 19 bases between them. This CDR3 has 17 residues. Here the CDR3 DNA reads TGTGCCAGCAGTTTCGAGATCCCGCGGGTTGGGTACAATGAGCAGTTCTTC. It is translated as CASSFEIPRVGYNEQFF.

The count of this clonotype is one. The chain uses TRBV7-9 and TRBJ1-5, with TRBD1 identical over 7 bases. V trimming: 5 bases; J trimming: 0 bases; junction bases outside the gene matches: 7. Germline V CDR1 and CDR2: SEHNR, FQNEAQ (reference sequence). The CDR3 consists of 16 residues. CDR3 sequence: CASSPGQAASNQPQHF. The CDR3 DNA follows: TGTGCCAGCAGCCCTGGACAGGCTGCTAGCAATCAGCCCCAGCATTTT.

The gene calls are TRBV13 and TRBJ1-2, with TRBD1 matching over 9 bases. The CDR3 has 15 amino acids. The germline gives CDR1 PRHDT, CDR2 FYEKMQ (reference sequence). V lost 5 bases to trimming and J lost 4 bases; unmatched junction nucleotides: 8. The CDR3 DNA follows: TGTGCCAGCAGCGAAACAGGGGGCGATTCCTATGGCTACACCTTC. Its translation is CASSETGGDSYGYTF. Looking up the rest from reference TRBV13 and TRBJ1-2 gives the full variable domain: AAGVIQSPRHLIKEKRETATLKCYPIPRHDTVYWYQQGPGQDPQFLISFYEKMQSDKGSIPDRFSAQQFSDYHSELNMSSLELGDSALYFCASSETGGDSYGYTFGSGTRLTVV.

This clonotype was recorded a few times. The rearrangement joins TRBV29-1 to TRBJ2-1, with D hard to call. Between the trimmed V and J ends, which lost 2 bases and 5 bases, there was a span of 4 bases. Germline CDR1 and CDR2: SQVTM and ANQGSEA. The CDR3 is 11 amino acids. The CDR3 sequence: CSVERDNEQFF. The DNA for the CDR3 is TGCAGCGTTGAAAGGGACAATGAGCAGTTCTTC.

There are many counts of this clonotype. J is TRBJ2-1 and V is TRBV4-1, with TRBD2 matching 7 bases. V was clipped by 1 base and J by 1 base; unmatched bases: 1. Germline CDR1 reads MGHRA; CDR2 reads YSYEKL. This CDR3 contains 15 residues. CDR3 loop: CASSQGGGSYNEQFF. In DNA, the CDR3 is TGCGCCAGCAGCCAAGGCGGGGGTTCCTACAATGAGCAGTTCTTC.

The rearrangement joins TRBV20-1 to TRBJ2-1, with D possibly being TRBD2 (7 bases). Trimming removed 3 bases at V and 3 bases at J, with 12 bases between. The CDR3 totals 14 residues. Per germline, CDR1 DFQATT and CDR2 SNEGSKA (reference sequence). Here the CDR3 reads CSASWRGRYNEQFF. The DNA of the CDR3 is TGCAGTGCTAGCTGGCGGGGGCGCTACAATGAGCAGTTCTTC.

The chain combines TRBV6-6 with TRBJ2-5; a weak D match, TRBD2 (6 bases). CDR3 length: 14 amino acids. V was cut by 6 bases and J by 5 bases, with 16 bases left in between. In germline, CDR1 is MNHNY, CDR2 SVGAGI (reference sequence). CDR3 in DNA: TGTGCCAGCAGCCGGGGACTTTCCAAGGAGACCCAGTACTTC. Amino acids: CASSRGLSKETQYF.

V usage is TRBV4-1 and J usage is TRBJ2-1; 8 nucleotides agree with TRBD1. The V and J ends lost 2 bases and 6 bases, in that order; junction bases with no gene match: 3. Per the germline V gene, CDR1 is MGHRA and CDR2 is YSYEKL. The CDR3 is 14 amino acids. CDR3 DNA sequence: TGCGCCAGCAGCCAACCCGACAGGGGCAATGAGCAGTTCTTC. Protein: CASSQPDRGNEQFF.

This clonotype was picked up a small number of times. This chain joins TRBV2 and TRBJ1-6; D is unclear. CDR3 length: 14 amino acids. Germline-derived CDR1 and CDR2 are SNHLY and FYNNEI. V lost 3 bases to trimming and J lost 4 bases, with 7 bases between them. The CDR3 DNA sequence: TGTGCCAGCAGTGAGGTGGGGTATAATTCACCCCTCCACTTT. Its protein product is CASSEVGYNSPLHF.

This clonotype was picked up a small number of times. The V gene is TRBV20-1, the J gene TRBJ1-2; D gene ambiguous. CDR3 size: 12 residues. V lost 3 bases and J lost 4, with 9 bases in between. The germline CDR1 and CDR2 sequences are DFQATT and SNEGSKA (reference sequence). The CDR3 DNA follows: TGCAGTGCTAGTGAGGCAGGCTATGGCTACACCTTC. Translation: CSASEAGYGYTF.

This clonotype occurred once. This sequence joins TRBV28 and TRBJ1-6; TRBD1 is a possible D gene (6 bases). CDR3 length: 17 residues. Germline CDR1 and CDR2: MDHEN and SYDVKM. V was shortened by 5 bases and J by 9 bases, with 23 bases between the two germline ends. The CDR3, as DNA: TGTGCCAGCAGTCAATCAAAGGGGGGGGTATGGAGTTCACCCCTCCACTTT. This codes for CASSQSKGGVWSSPLHF.

CDR3 residues: CSVAVWREVGLGEQFF. DNA for the CDR3: TGCAGCGTTGCGGTCTGGCGGGAGGTAGGGTTGGGTGAGCAGTTCTTC. The J gene is TRBJ2-1, the V gene TRBV29-1, with 8 nucleotides matching TRBD2. Germline CDR1 SQVTM, CDR2 ANQGSEA. V lost 4 bases, J lost 9 bases, and 17 bases stayed unmatched. The CDR3 has 16 residues.

This rearrangement joins TRBV27 to TRBJ2-3; perhaps TRBD2 as D (7 bases). V shed 4 bases and J shed 3 bases, with 17 bases lying between them. The CDR3 totals 16 residues. Germline V lookup: CDR1 MNHEY, CDR2 SMNVEV (reference sequence). As DNA, the CDR3 is TGTGCCAGCAGTTATCGGGGAGGGGGTTGGACAGATACGCAGTATTTT. It yields the protein CASSYRGGGWTDTQYF.

The gene calls are TRBV6-2 or TRBV6-3 and TRBJ2-1; 8 bases are shared with TRBD2. The CDR3 is made up of 16 amino acids. Per the germline V gene, CDR1 is MNHEY and CDR2 is SVGEGT. The ends lost 8 bases at V and 0 bases at J; junction bases unmatched: 9. CDR3 bases: TGTGCCAGCGAAAGCGGGAGCCCCAGCTCCTACAATGAGCAGTTCTTC. This encodes CASESGSPSSYNEQFF.